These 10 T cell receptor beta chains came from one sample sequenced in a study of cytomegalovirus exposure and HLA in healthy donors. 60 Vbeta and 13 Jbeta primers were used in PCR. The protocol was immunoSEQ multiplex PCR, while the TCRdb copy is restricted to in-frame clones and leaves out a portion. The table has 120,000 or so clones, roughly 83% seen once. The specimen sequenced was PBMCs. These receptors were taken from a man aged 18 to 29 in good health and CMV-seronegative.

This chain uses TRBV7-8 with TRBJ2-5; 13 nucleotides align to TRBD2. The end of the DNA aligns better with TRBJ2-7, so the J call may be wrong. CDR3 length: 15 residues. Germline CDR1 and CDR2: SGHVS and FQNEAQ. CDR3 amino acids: CASSSLAGGYYEQYF. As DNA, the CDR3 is TGTGCCAGCAGCTCACTAGCGGGAGGGTATTACGAGCAGTACTTC.

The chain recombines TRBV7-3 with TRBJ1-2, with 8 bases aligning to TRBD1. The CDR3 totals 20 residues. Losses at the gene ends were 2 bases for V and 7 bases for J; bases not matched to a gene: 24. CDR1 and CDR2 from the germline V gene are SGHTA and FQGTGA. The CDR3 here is CASSLFHSGGGTGRRSGYTF. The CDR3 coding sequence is TGTGCCAGCAGCTTATTCCACAGCGGGGGGGGGACAGGACGGCGGTCTGGCTACACCTTC.

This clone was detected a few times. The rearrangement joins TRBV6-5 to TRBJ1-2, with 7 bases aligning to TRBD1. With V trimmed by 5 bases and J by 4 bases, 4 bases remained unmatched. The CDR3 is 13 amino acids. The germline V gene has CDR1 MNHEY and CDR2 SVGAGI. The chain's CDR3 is CASSVQGFYGYTF. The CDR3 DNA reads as TGTGCCAGCAGTGTACAGGGGTTCTATGGCTACACCTTC.

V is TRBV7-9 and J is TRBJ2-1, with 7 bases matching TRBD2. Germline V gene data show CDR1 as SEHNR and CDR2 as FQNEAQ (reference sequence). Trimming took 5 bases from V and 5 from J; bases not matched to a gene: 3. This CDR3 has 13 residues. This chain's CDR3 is CASSPRENNEQFF. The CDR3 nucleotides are TGTGCCAGCAGCCCGCGGGAGAACAATGAGCAGTTCTTC.

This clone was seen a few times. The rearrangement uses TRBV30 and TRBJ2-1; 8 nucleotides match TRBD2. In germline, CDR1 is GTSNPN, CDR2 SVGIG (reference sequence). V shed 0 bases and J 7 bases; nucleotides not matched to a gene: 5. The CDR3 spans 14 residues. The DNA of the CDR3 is TGTGCCTGGAGTGTCACGGGAGGGCCGAATGAGCAGTTCTTC. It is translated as CAWSVTGGPNEQFF.

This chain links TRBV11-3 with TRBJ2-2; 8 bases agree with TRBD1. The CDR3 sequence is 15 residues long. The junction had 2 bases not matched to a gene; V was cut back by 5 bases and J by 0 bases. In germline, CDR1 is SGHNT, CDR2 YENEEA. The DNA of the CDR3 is TGTGCCAGCAGCGGACAGGGTTCGAACACCGGGGAGCTGTTTTTT. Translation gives CASSGQGSNTGELFF. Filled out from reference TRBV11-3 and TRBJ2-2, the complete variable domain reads EAGVVQSPRYKIIEKKQPVAFWCNPISGHNTLYWYLQNLGQGPELLIRYENEEAVDDSQLPKDRFSAERLKGVDSTLKIQPAELGDSAVYLCASSGQGSNTGELFFGEGSRLTVL.

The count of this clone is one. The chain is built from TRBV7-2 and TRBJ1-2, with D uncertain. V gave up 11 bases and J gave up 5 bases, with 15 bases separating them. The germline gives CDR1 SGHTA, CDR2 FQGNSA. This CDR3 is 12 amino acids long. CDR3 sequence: CAGASERYGYTF. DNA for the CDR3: TGTGCCGGCGCAAGCGAAAGATATGGCTACACCTTC.

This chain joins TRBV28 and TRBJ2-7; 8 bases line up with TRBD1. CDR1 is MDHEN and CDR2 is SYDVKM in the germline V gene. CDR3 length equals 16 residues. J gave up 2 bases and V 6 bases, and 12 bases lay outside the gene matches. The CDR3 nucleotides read TGTGCCAGCAGGGACAGGGTGACGAGTGCCACCTACGAGCAGTACTTC. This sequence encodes CASRDRVTSATYEQYF.

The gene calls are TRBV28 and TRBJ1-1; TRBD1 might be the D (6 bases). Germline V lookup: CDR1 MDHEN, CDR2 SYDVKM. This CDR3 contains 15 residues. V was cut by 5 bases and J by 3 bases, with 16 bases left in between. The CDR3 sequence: CASSTPQGSDTEAFF. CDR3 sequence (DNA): TGTGCCAGCAGTACACCGCAGGGGTCTGACACTGAAGCTTTCTTT.

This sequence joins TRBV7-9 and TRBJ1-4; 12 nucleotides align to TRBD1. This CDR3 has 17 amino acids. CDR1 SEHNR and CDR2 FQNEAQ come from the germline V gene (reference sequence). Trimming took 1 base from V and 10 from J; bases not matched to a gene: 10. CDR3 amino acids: CASSLVGTGGYGGKLFF. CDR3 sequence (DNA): TGTGCCAGCAGCTTAGTTGGGACAGGGGGCTATGGCGGAAAACTGTTTTTT. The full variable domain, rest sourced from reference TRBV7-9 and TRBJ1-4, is DTGVSQNPRHKITKRGQNVTFRCDPISEHNRLYWYRQTLGQGPEFLTYFQNEAQLEKSRLLSDRFSAERPKGSFSTLEIQRTEQGDSAMYLCASSLVGTGGYGGKLFFGSGTQLSVL.